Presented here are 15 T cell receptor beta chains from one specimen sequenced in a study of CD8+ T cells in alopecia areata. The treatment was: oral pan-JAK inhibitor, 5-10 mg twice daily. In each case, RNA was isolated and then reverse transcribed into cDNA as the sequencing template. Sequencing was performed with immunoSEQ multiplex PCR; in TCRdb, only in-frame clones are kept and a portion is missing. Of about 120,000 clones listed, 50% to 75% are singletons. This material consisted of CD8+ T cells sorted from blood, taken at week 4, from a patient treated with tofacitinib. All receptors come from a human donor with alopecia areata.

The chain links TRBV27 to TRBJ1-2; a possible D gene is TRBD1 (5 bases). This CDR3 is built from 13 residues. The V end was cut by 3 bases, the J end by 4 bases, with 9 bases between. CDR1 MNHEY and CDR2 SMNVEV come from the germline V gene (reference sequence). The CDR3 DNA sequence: TGTGCCAGCAGTTTGGGGGTTAGCTATGGCTACACCTTC. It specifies CASSLGVSYGYTF.

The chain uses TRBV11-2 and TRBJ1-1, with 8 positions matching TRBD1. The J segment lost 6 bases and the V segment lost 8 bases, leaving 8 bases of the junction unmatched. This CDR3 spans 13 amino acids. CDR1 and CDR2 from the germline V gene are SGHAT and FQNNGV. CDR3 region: CASSDRAGAEAFF. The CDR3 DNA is TGTGCCAGCTCGGACAGGGCGGGGGCTGAAGCTTTCTTT. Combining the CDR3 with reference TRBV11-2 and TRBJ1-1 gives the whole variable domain EAGVAQSPRYKIIEKRQSVAFWCNPISGHATLYWYQQILGQGPKLLIQFQNNGVVDDSQLPKDRFSAERLKGVDSTLKIQPAKLEDSAVYLCASSDRAGAEAFFGQGTRLTVV.

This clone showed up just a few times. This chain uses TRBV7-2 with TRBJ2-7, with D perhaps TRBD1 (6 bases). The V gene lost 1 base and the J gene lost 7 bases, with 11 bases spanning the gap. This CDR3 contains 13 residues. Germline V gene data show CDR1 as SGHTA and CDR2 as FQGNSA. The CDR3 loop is CASSLGGHLEQYF. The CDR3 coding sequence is TGTGCCAGCAGCTTAGGGGGGCACCTGGAGCAGTACTTC.

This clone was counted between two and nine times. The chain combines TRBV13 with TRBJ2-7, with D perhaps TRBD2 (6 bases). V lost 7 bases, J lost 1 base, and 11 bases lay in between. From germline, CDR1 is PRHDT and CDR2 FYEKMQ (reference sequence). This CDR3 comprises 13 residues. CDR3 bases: TGTGCCAGCACGGGGGATAGGTCCTACGAGCAGTACTTC. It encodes CASTGDRSYEQYF.

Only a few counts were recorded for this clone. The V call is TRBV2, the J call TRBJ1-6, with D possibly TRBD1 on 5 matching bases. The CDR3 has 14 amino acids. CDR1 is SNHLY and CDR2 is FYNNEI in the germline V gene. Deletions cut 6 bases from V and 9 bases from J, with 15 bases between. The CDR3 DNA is TGTGCCAGCAGCGACAGCCTTATCCCTTCACCCCTCCACTTT. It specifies CASSDSLIPSPLHF. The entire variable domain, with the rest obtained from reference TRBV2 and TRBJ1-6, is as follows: EPEVTQTPSHQVTQMGQEVILRCVPISNHLYFYWYRQILGQKVEFLVSFYNNEISEKSEIFDDQFSVERPDGSNFTLKIRSTKLEDSAMYFCASSDSLIPSPLHFGNGTRLTVT.

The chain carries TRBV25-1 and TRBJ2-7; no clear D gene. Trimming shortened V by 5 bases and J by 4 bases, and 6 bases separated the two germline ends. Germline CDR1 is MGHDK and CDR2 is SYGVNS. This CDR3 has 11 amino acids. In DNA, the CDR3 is TGTGCCAGCAGTCAAATTTACGAGCAGTACTTC. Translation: CASSQIYEQYF.

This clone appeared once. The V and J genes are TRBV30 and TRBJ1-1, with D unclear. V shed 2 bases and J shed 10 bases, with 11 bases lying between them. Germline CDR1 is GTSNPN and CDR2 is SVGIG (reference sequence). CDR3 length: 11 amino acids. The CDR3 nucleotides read TGTGCCTGGAGTTTCACCGGGCCAGCTTTCTTT. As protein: CAWSFTGPAFF.

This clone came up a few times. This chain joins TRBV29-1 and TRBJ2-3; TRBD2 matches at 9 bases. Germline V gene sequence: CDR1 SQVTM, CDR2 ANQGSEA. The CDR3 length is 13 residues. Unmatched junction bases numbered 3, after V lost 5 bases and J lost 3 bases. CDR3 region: CSVLAGETDTQYF. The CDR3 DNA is TGCAGCGTTTTAGCGGGGGAGACAGATACGCAGTATTTT.

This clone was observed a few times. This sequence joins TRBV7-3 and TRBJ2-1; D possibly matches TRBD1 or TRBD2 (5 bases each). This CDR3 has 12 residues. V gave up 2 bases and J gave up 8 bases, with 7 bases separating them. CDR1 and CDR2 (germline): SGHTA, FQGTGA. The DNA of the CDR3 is TGTGCCAGCAGCTTACGAGGGGATGAGCAGTTCTTC. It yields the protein CASSLRGDEQFF. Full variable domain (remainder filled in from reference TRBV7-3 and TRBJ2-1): GAGVSQTPSNKVTEKGKYVELRCDPISGHTALYWYRQSLGQGPEFLIYFQGTGAADDSGLPNDRFFAVRPEGSVSTLKIQRTERGDSAVYLCASSLRGDEQFFGPGTRLTVL.

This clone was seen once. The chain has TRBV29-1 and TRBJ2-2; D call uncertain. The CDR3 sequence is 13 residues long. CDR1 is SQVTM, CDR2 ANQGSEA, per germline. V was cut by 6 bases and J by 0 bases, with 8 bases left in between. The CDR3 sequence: CSVPFPNTGELFF. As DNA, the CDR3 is TGCAGCGTCCCCTTCCCGAACACCGGGGAGCTGTTTTTT.

The DNA of the CDR3 is TGTGCCAGCAGCCCCGAGAGGGGAGGATACGAGCAGTACTTC. Translated, it gives CASSPERGGYEQYF. J is TRBJ2-7 and V is TRBV7-9, with a possible D match to TRBD2 (6 bases). In germline, CDR1 is SEHNR, CDR2 FQNEAQ (reference sequence). Trimming stripped 5 bases from V and 4 bases from J, with 15 bases between. This CDR3 is built from 14 residues. Combining the CDR3 with reference TRBV7-9 and TRBJ2-7 gives the whole variable domain DTGVSQNPRHKITKRGQNVTFRCDPISEHNRLYWYRQTLGQGPEFLTYFQNEAQLEKSRLLSDRFSAERPKGSFSTLEIQRTEQGDSAMYLCASSPERGGYEQYFGPGTRLTVT.

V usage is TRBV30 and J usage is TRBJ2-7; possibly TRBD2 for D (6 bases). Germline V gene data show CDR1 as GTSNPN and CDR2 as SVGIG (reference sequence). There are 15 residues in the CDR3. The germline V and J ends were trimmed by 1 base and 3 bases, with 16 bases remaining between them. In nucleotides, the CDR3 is TGTGCCTGGAGTGGCCCGGAGGGCACGGGCTACGAGCAGTACTTC. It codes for CAWSGPEGTGYEQYF.

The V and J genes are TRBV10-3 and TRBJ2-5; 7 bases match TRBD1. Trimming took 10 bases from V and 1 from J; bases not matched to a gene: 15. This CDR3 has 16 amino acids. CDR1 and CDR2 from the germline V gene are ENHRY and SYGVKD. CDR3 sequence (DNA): TGTGCCACCCATCCGCTACGACAGGGAACCCAAGAGACCCAGTACTTC. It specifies CATHPLRQGTQETQYF.

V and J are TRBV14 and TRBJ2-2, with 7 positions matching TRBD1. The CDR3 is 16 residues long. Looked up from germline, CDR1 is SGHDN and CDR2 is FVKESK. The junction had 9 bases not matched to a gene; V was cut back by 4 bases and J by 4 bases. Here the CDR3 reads CASSPPGRGSTGELFF. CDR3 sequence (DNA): TGTGCCAGCAGCCCCCCCGGCAGGGGGTCCACCGGGGAGCTGTTTTTT.

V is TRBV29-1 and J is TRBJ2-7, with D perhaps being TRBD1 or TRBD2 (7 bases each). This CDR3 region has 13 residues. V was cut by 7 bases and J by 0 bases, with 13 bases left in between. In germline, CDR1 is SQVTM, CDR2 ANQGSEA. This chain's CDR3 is CSAQGGFSYEQYF. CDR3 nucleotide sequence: TGCAGCGCCCAGGGGGGGTTCTCCTACGAGCAGTACTTC.